This entry describes one TCR beta chain. Its antigen is not yet known. One base away there is no much larger clone; base qualities are not given. Its CDR3 holds 18 amino acids, cysteine through phenylalanine. Only the CDR3 DNA is retained, 54 bases long and in frame from the first base. Trimming leaves V shorter by 3 bases and J shorter by 1 base, with the junction holding 7 bases beyond the gene matches. From the germline V gene (reference sequence), CDR1 is LNHDA and CDR2 is SQIVND. Collaborating institutions collected whole blood in K2EDTA tubes following their own protocols. Collaborator samples were shipped for TCRbeta analysis as frozen whole blood, isolated PBMCs, or DNA extracted from either sample type. This sample was included in a study of blood T cell repertoires in COVID-19 (dated by TCRdb to 2019 to 2021). For the study in its entirety: The collaborator samples originated in the United States, Italy and Spain and spanned the acute and convalescent phases of COVID-19. The repertoires were released in a freely available public database meant as a resource for research on the immune response to SARS-CoV-2. The samples were drawn from the first 160 participants of the ongoing ImmuneRACE study and from 950 to 1,500 subjects provided by 6 global collaborators. Where available, HLA class I and class II types were obtained from metadata supplied by the sample provider rather than from assay-based typing. Subjects who had been exposed to COVID-19, were actively infected with it, or had recovered from it provided the deeply sampled blood TCRbeta repertoires that made up the dataset. The material from the prospective study consisted of cDNA or gDNA derived from T cells, B-cell-depleted T cells, or PBMCs. A de-identified subject ID, COVID-19 status, age in years and sex were almost always included in the sample metadata.

Overall study results and their limits: Clinical and demographic metadata were provided uncurated, with the amount varying by source and participant.

TCRbeta CDR3 regions were amplified from genomic DNA by means of the immunoSEQ Assay, a bias-controlled multiplex PCR. The published analysis was carried out like this. The number of nucleated cells in each sample was estimated from the amplification of reference gene primers within the assay. To quantify the absolute abundance of each unique TCRbeta CDR3 rearrangement, sequence reads were collapsed and filtered. Productive Simpson clonality was computed per sample as the square root of Simpson's diversity index over productive rearrangements. The table was pulled from immuneACCESS by TCRdb, which kept in-frame rearrangements only. Such tables lose some clones; where checked, under half of the loss comes from unresolved V genes, and the rest has no known cause. V, J and clone size derive from that table, while D and trimming were established from the DNA sequence. In this sample the table shows 210,000 or so clones, around nine tenths of which occur a single time. Of the sample, 6.5% to 8.5% is held by the ten largest clones.

The rearranged segments are TRBV19 and TRBJ2-4; 12 junctional bases match TRBD1. The sequence was obtained from a man aged 40-49 years with acute or convalescent COVID-19. Material: peripheral blood. The CDR3 amino acid sequence is: CASSMGQGASSAKNIQYF. The nucleotides are TGTGCCAGTAGTATGGGACAGGGGGCAAGTTCGGCCAAAAACATTCAGTACTTC. The full variable domain, with segments outside the CDR3 supplied by the reference TRBV19 and TRBJ2-4 proteins, appears as DGGITQSPKYLFRKEGQNVTLSCEQNLNHDAMYWYRQDPGQGLRLIYYSQIVNDFQKGDIAEGYSVSREKKESFPLTVTSAQKNPTAFYLCASSMGQGASSAKNIQYFGAGTRLSVL.